Below are 26 T cell receptor beta chains sequenced from a single sample in a study of shared clonotypes between healthy human individuals. CD45RO-negative CD8 cells positively selected for CCR7 made up the naive population, which excluded terminally differentiated effector memory CD45RA+ cells. Data came from immunoSEQ multiplex PCR; TCRdb stores just in-frame clones and leaves some out. The repertoire includes about 2.1 million clones, 85% to 95% of them detected once, and approximately 1.7% sits in the top ten. Input material: naive CD8+ T cells from PBMCs. The origin of the receptors is a man aged 18 to 29 in good health. Some clones in this sample may be carry-over from other donors' samples.

The chain joins TRBV27 to TRBJ1-2; the D is unclear. V dropped 7 bases and J dropped 6 bases, with 15 bases sitting between them. The germline V gene encodes CDR1 MNHEY and CDR2 SMNVEV (reference sequence). There are 13 residues in the CDR3. DNA of the CDR3: TGTGCCAGCAAGGGCTCGTGGGGAGATGGCTACACCTTC. It specifies CASKGSWGDGYTF.

The V and J genes are TRBV7-3 and TRBJ2-1; TRBD1 agrees at 7 bases. The J segment lost 9 bases and the V segment lost 1 base, leaving 12 bases of the junction unmatched. CDR3 length: 16 amino acids. Germline loops: CDR1 SGHTA, CDR2 FQGTGA. CDR3 protein: CASSLIGPGGKSEQFF. CDR3 in DNA: TGTGCCAGCAGCTTAATTGGGCCAGGGGGAAAGAGTGAGCAGTTCTTC.

This chain uses TRBV7-9 with TRBJ2-1; the D gene is possibly TRBD2 (6 bases). The length of the CDR3 is 17 residues. Germline V CDR1 and CDR2: SEHNR, FQNEAQ (reference sequence). Trimming stripped 1 base from V and 0 bases from J, with 13 bases between. This chain's CDR3 is CASSLVPGRSSYNEQFF. The CDR3 nucleotides are TGTGCCAGCAGCTTAGTTCCGGGGAGGAGCTCCTACAATGAGCAGTTCTTC.

The rearrangement uses TRBV6-5 and TRBJ2-3; D is ambiguous. CDR1 is MNHEY and CDR2 is SVGAGI in the germline V gene. V gave up 2 bases and J gave up 3 bases, with 6 bases separating them. This CDR3 region has 13 residues. The CDR3 DNA follows: TGTGCCAGCAGTTACATGGCGACAGATACGCAGTATTTT. This sequence encodes CASSYMATDTQYF.

J is TRBJ2-7 and V is TRBV6-5; D unclear. The CDR3 totals 15 residues. Looked up from germline, CDR1 is MNHEY and CDR2 is SVGAGI. V dropped 8 bases and J dropped 0 bases, with 17 bases sitting between them. The CDR3 nucleotides are TGTGCCAGCCGGCCGACGGTGACCAGCTCCTACGAGCAGTACTTC. It specifies CASRPTVTSSYEQYF.

In DNA, the CDR3 is TGTGCCACCAGCAAAGGGGGGGGATTCAACTACGAGCAGTACTTC. Its protein is CATSKGGGFNYEQYF. The J gene is TRBJ2-7, the V gene TRBV15; perhaps TRBD2 as D (7 bases). The CDR3 length is 15 residues. The germline V gene encodes CDR1 LNHNV and CDR2 YYDKDF (reference sequence). With 4 bases removed from V and 3 bases from J, the gap between germline ends came to 16 bases.

The chain combines TRBV28 with TRBJ2-7; the D gene is possibly TRBD1 (6 bases). Looked up from germline, CDR1 is MDHEN and CDR2 is SYDVKM. CDR3 size: 15 residues. Trimming took off 2 bases at V and 1 base at J, with 12 bases between the two ends. CDR3 amino acids: CASSLRGWASYEQYF. DNA for the CDR3: TGTGCCAGCAGTTTAAGGGGGTGGGCATCCTACGAGCAGTACTTC.

The genes are TRBV14 and TRBJ2-7, with D hard to call. This CDR3 is built from 15 residues. V lost 3 bases to trimming and J lost 4 bases, with 16 bases between them. The germline V gene has CDR1 SGHDN and CDR2 FVKESK. The CDR3 sequence is CASSQKGFGVYEQYF. The CDR3, as DNA: TGTGCCAGCAGCCAGAAAGGGTTCGGTGTATACGAGCAGTACTTC.

V and J are TRBV11-3 and TRBJ2-1, with D possibly matching TRBD1 (6 bases). CDR3 length equals 18 residues. Per germline, CDR1 SGHNT and CDR2 YENEEA. Trimming left V 1 base short and J 7 bases short, with 23 bases between. CDR3 residues: CASSLAPESSEGENEQFF. Written as DNA, the CDR3 is TGTGCCAGCAGCTTAGCCCCGGAGAGTTCAGAGGGGGAAAATGAGCAGTTCTTC.

The rearrangement links TRBV27 to TRBJ1-2, with TRBD1 identical over 9 bases. V lost 8 bases, J lost 7 bases, and 14 bases stayed unmatched. The CDR3 has 15 amino acids. Germline CDR1 reads MNHEY; CDR2 reads SMNVEV (reference sequence). The chain's CDR3 is CASRERGQGLRGYTF. The CDR3 DNA reads TGTGCCAGCCGCGAGCGCGGACAGGGGTTACGTGGCTACACCTTC.

The chain carries TRBV29-1 and TRBJ2-7; TRBD1 matches 8 bases. Germline assignment: CDR1 SQVTM and CDR2 ANQGSEA. CDR3 length equals 12 residues. J was trimmed by 7 bases and V by 7 bases; bases with no gene match: 9. The CDR3 sequence is CSARTGLREQYF. CDR3 in DNA: TGCAGCGCCCGGACAGGGTTGAGGGAGCAGTACTTC.

V usage is TRBV18 and J usage is TRBJ2-7; 8 bases align to TRBD2. Germline V lookup: CDR1 KGHSH, CDR2 LQKENI. V gave up 4 bases and J gave up 0 bases; unmatched junction bases: 8. The CDR3 is 16 residues long. The CDR3 spells CASSQRAGLDSYEQYF. As DNA, the CDR3 is TGTGCCAGCTCACAAAGGGCGGGACTAGACTCCTACGAGCAGTACTTC.

The chain uses TRBV29-1 and TRBJ2-1; TRBD2 is a possible D gene (5 bases). The CDR3 runs 12 residues. Trimming left V 4 bases short and J 10 bases short, with 14 bases between. The germline gives CDR1 SQVTM, CDR2 ANQGSEA. The CDR3 loop reads CSVAPPTTEQFF. For the CDR3, the DNA is TGCAGCGTTGCCCCGCCGACTACAGAGCAGTTCTTC.

This clone came up once. This chain joins TRBV5-6 and TRBJ2-7, with 8 bases identical to TRBD1. The ends lost 4 bases at V and 3 bases at J; junction bases unmatched: 9. The germline V gene encodes CDR1 SGHDT and CDR2 YYEEEE. The CDR3 spans 15 residues. The CDR3 region has the DNA TGTGCCAGCAGCATCTCCGGGACAGGAATCTACGAGCAGTACTTC. Its translation: CASSISGTGIYEQYF.

This chain joins TRBV11-1 and TRBJ1-2, with TRBD1 matching over 9 bases. This CDR3 spans 16 amino acids. After removal of 5 bases from V and 7 bases from J, the junction contained 14 bases not matched to a gene. Germline lookup yields CDR1 SGHAT and CDR2 FQDESV (reference sequence). CDR3 in amino acids: CASSEGYGTGILGYTF. The CDR3 DNA reads TGTGCCAGCAGCGAAGGGTACGGGACAGGGATCCTTGGCTACACCTTC.

The rearrangement joins TRBV27 to TRBJ2-2, with D maybe TRBD2 (6 bases). In germline, CDR1 is MNHEY, CDR2 SMNVEV (reference sequence). V lost 1 base to trimming and J lost 7 bases, with 13 bases between them. The CDR3 is 15 amino acids. Written as DNA, the CDR3 is TGTGCCAGCAGTTTATGGGCGGGAATGAACGGGGAGCTGTTTTTT. The encoded protein is CASSLWAGMNGELFF.

The chain has TRBV15 and TRBJ1-5; TRBD1 might be the D (6 bases). V lost 8 bases and J lost 3, with 17 bases in between. The CDR3 spans 15 residues. Germline CDR1 reads LNHNV; CDR2 reads YYDKDF (reference sequence). CDR3 nucleotides: TGTGCCACCCGATCCGAAGGGGGGCACAATCAGCCCCAGCATTTT. The encoded protein is CATRSEGGHNQPQHF.

The J gene is TRBJ2-1, the V gene TRBV30, with 7 positions matching TRBD2. The ends lost 5 bases at V and 13 bases at J; junction bases unmatched: 8. Germline-derived CDR1 and CDR2 are GTSNPN and SVGIG (reference sequence). This CDR3 is 11 amino acids long. CDR3 residues: CAWASGGPQFF. In nucleotides, the CDR3 is TGTGCCTGGGCCTCGGGGGGACCCCAGTTCTTC.

The chain carries TRBV2 and TRBJ2-1; 9 bases are shared with TRBD1. Germline V CDR1 and CDR2: SNHLY, FYNNEI. J lost 4 bases, V lost 8 bases, and 21 bases had no gene match. The CDR3 is 19 amino acids. The CDR3 region is CASGGTGTTLTPPYNEQFF. The CDR3 bases are TGTGCCAGCGGCGGGACAGGGACTACATTAACACCCCCATACAATGAGCAGTTCTTC.

The chain recombines TRBV19 with TRBJ2-1; TRBD1 aligns across 7 bases. Germline V gives CDR1 LNHDA, CDR2 SQIVND (reference sequence). V shed 5 bases and J 0 bases; nucleotides not matched to a gene: 16. The CDR3 sequence is 19 residues long. The CDR3 coding sequence is TGTGCCAGTAGTGGTTCCCGGGACAGTGGACGCAGCTCCTACAATGAGCAGTTCTTC. Its protein is CASSGSRDSGRSSYNEQFF. Full variable domain (missing parts from reference TRBV19 and TRBJ2-1): DGGITQSPKYLFRKEGQNVTLSCEQNLNHDAMYWYRQDPGQGLRLIYYSQIVNDFQKGDIAEGYSVSREKKESFPLTVTSAQKNPTAFYLCASSGSRDSGRSSYNEQFFGPGTRLTVL.

The rearrangement links TRBV5-8 to TRBJ2-7; tentative D call: TRBD2 (5 bases). Germline V gene lookup returns CDR1 SGHTS and CDR2 YDEGEE. The ends were cut back, 0 bases at V and 6 bases at J, with 7 bases in the middle. This CDR3 is built from 12 residues. The CDR3 DNA is TGTGCCAGCAGCTTGGGCCGGGGCGAGCAGTACTTC. Translated: CASSLGRGEQYF.

J is TRBJ1-2 and V is TRBV6-5; no definite D call. Trimming removed 8 bases at V and 8 bases at J, with 12 bases between. This CDR3 has 11 residues. Germline values: CDR1 MNHEY, CDR2 SVGAGI. The CDR3 here is CASWASGGYTF. CDR3 in DNA: TGTGCCAGCTGGGCCAGTGGCGGCTACACCTTC.

The chain couples TRBV5-4 to TRBJ2-1, with 10 bases matching TRBD1. With 4 bases clipped from V and 9 bases from J, the junction kept 13 bases outside the gene matches. The CDR3 loop spans 16 amino acids. The germline V gene encodes CDR1 SGHNT and CDR2 YYREEE (reference sequence). CDR3 DNA: TGTGCCAGCAGCGCCAGTAAGGGACAGGGGTTCAGTGAGCAGTTCTTC. Translation: CASSASKGQGFSEQFF.

The CDR3 nucleotides are TGTGCCAGCAGCTGGGGGGAGTACGAGCAGTACTTC. It translates to CASSWGEYEQYF. The chain links TRBV5-8 to TRBJ2-7; a weak D match, TRBD2 (6 bases). CDR3 length: 12 residues. With 3 bases removed from V and 4 bases from J, the gap between germline ends came to 8 bases. The germline V gene encodes CDR1 SGHTS and CDR2 YDEGEE.

A single count supports this clone. The chain carries TRBV5-6 and TRBJ2-2, with D possibly called TRBD1 or TRBD2 (5 bases each). CDR3 length: 17 residues. Germline lookup yields CDR1 SGHDT and CDR2 YYEEEE. Trimming stripped 4 bases from V and 1 base from J, with 17 bases between. The CDR3: CASSPLYVGENTGELFF. In DNA form, the CDR3 reads TGTGCCAGCAGCCCTTTGTATGTGGGGGAGAACACCGGGGAGCTGTTTTTT. The variable domain in full, completed from reference TRBV5-6 and TRBJ2-2, reads DAGVTQSPTHLIKTRGQQVTLRCSPKSGHDTVSWYQQALGQGPQFIFQYYEEEERQRGNFPDRFSGHQFPNYSSELNVNALLLGDSALYLCASSPLYVGENTGELFFGEGSRLTVL.

A word on this clone: The same CDR3 also results from other DNA sequences found in this sample. This chain joins TRBV27 and TRBJ2-7; a possible D gene is TRBD1 (5 bases). The CDR3 length is 13 residues. V was trimmed by 6 bases and J by 3 bases, leaving 12 bases between them. Germline loops: CDR1 MNHEY, CDR2 SMNVEV (reference sequence). In nucleotides, the CDR3 is TGTGCCAGCAGCTTGGGCAGGGACTACGAGCAGTACTTC. Protein sequence: CASSLGRDYEQYF.